This entry lists 30 T cell receptor beta chains sequenced from one sample in a study of technical replicates of blood from several donors (dated by TCRdb to between 2016 and 2019). Library preparation was by the immunoSEQ multiplex PCR assay. TCRdb provides this immuneACCESS table in a form limited to in-frame rearrangements. Some clones are lacking; in checked studies, under half of them reflect an unresolved V gene, and why the rest are absent is not known. This sample comprises 55,000 to 75,000 clones, roughly 95% of them detected only once. The ten biggest clones cover roughly 4% of the sample. The specimen sequenced was PBMCs. These receptor sequences come from a human donor in good health. Some clones in this sample may be carry-over from other donors' samples.

This chain joins TRBV7-7 and TRBJ2-5; D perhaps matches TRBD2 (5 bases). CDR1 and CDR2 (germline): SSHAT, FNYEAQ (reference sequence). Deletions cut 1 base from V and 0 bases from J, with 6 bases between. CDR3 length: 14 residues. The CDR3 here is CASSLGTHQETQYF. The CDR3 coding sequence is TGTGCCAGCAGCTTAGGGACTCACCAAGAGACCCAGTACTTC. Full variable domain (outside the CDR3, taken from reference TRBV7-7 and TRBJ2-5): GAGVSQSPRYKVTKRGQDVTLRCDPISSHATLYWYQQALGQGPEFLTYFNYEAQPDKSGLPSDRFSAERPEGSISTLTIQRTEQRDSAMYRCASSLGTHQETQYFGPGTRLLVL.

The V and J genes are TRBV9 and TRBJ2-1; 14 positions match TRBD2. The CDR3 is made up of 17 amino acids. Trimming took 0 bases from V and 5 from J; bases not matched to a gene: 4. The germline gives CDR1 SGDLS, CDR2 YYNGEE. The CDR3 nucleotides are TGTGCCAGCAGCGTAGGGGGACTAGCGGGGGCCCACAATGAGCAGTTCTTC. This gives the protein CASSVGGLAGAHNEQFF.

The chain joins TRBV7-2 to TRBJ1-1; a weak D match, TRBD1 (6 bases). CDR1 is SGHTA and CDR2 is FQGNSA in the germline V gene. The CDR3 totals 15 residues. Trimming stripped 5 bases from V and 4 bases from J, with 17 bases between. CDR3 residues: CASSPDWGGGTEAFF. Written as DNA, the CDR3 is TGTGCCAGCAGCCCCGACTGGGGAGGGGGCACTGAAGCTTTCTTT.

The V and J genes are TRBV19 and TRBJ2-2; D remains ambiguous. Germline lookup yields CDR1 LNHDA and CDR2 SQIVND (reference sequence). CDR3 length: 14 residues. Trimming took off 7 bases at V and 4 bases at J, with 13 bases between the two ends. Written as DNA, the CDR3 is TGTGCCAGTAAGGTTGAGGCCGGCACCGGGGAGCTGTTTTTT. Translated: CASKVEAGTGELFF. The variable domain in full, with the rest retrieved from reference TRBV19 and TRBJ2-2, is DGGITQSPKYLFRKEGQNVTLSCEQNLNHDAMYWYRQDPGQGLRLIYYSQIVNDFQKGDIAEGYSVSREKKESFPLTVTSAQKNPTAFYLCASKVEAGTGELFFGEGSRLTVL.

The rearrangement uses TRBV5-1 and TRBJ2-2, with a possible D match to TRBD1 (6 bases). This CDR3 region has 15 residues. Germline-derived CDR1 and CDR2 are SGHRS and YFSETQ. Trimming took 0 bases from V and 7 from J, leaving 13 bases between them. Here the CDR3 reads CASSLAPGAGGELFF. The CDR3 region has the DNA TGCGCCAGCAGCTTGGCTCCAGGGGCGGGCGGGGAGCTGTTTTTT.

The rearrangement joins TRBV6-5 to TRBJ2-7, with 7 bases that match TRBD1. The CDR3 runs 15 residues. CDR1 and CDR2 from the germline V gene are MNHEY and SVGAGI. V lost 6 bases to trimming and J lost 7 bases; unmatched junction nucleotides: 15. The CDR3 DNA reads TGTGCCAGCAGGGCCGACAGGGCCATCCCTCGGGAGCAGTACTTC. Translation gives CASRADRAIPREQYF.

The count of this clone is one. The gene calls are TRBV6-5 and TRBJ1-5; TRBD1 aligns across 7 bases. This CDR3 is 12 amino acids long. Germline V lookup: CDR1 MNHEY, CDR2 SVGAGI. V shed 6 bases, J shed 7 bases, and the junction held 3 bases outside the gene matches. The CDR3 sequence is CASRQGDQPQHF. CDR3 in DNA: TGTGCCAGCAGGCAGGGGGACCAGCCCCAGCATTTT.

The chain combines TRBV7-9 with TRBJ2-2; D is possibly TRBD2 (6 bases). Germline V CDR1 and CDR2: SEHNR, FQNEAQ (reference sequence). This CDR3 has 15 residues. V was trimmed by 5 bases and J by 4 bases, leaving 14 bases between them. CDR3 protein: CASSPTGVRTGELFF. The CDR3 nucleotides are TGTGCCAGCAGCCCTACGGGGGTGCGCACCGGGGAGCTGTTTTTT.

V and J are TRBV6-1 and TRBJ1-2; D gene ambiguous. This CDR3 spans 13 amino acids. Looked up from germline, CDR1 is MNHNS and CDR2 is SASEGT. Trimming removed 1 base from V and 4 bases from J, with 7 bases in between. The CDR3: CASSEGQIYGYTF. For the CDR3, the DNA is TGTGCCAGCAGTGAAGGTCAGATCTATGGCTACACCTTC.

The chain recombines TRBV18 with TRBJ2-1, with 14 positions matching TRBD2. This CDR3 is 18 amino acids long. Germline loops: CDR1 KGHSH, CDR2 LQKENI. Trimming removed 4 bases from V and 4 bases from J; junction bases left unmatched: 9. DNA of the CDR3: TGTGCCAGCTCACTCTCCGGGACTAGCGGGAGTGTTTACAATGAGCAGTTCTTC. Encoded protein: CASSLSGTSGSVYNEQFF.

This sequence joins TRBV6-4 and TRBJ2-1; the match to TRBD1 covers 9 bases. This CDR3 is built from 16 residues. Germline loops: CDR1 MRHNA, CDR2 SNTAGT. Unmatched junction bases numbered 8, after V lost 2 bases and J lost 6 bases. CDR3 residues: CASSDAPGQGLNEQFF. CDR3 DNA: TGTGCCAGCAGTGACGCACCGGGACAGGGCCTCAATGAGCAGTTCTTC.

This chain links TRBV15 with TRBJ1-2; no firm D call. Germline V lookup: CDR1 LNHNV, CDR2 YYDKDF (reference sequence). Trimming took 4 bases from V and 5 from J, leaving 11 bases between them. CDR3 length equals 13 residues. CDR3 DNA: TGTGCCACCAGCACGGCGGGGTATTATGGCTACACCTTC. Encoded protein: CATSTAGYYGYTF.

The V call is TRBV30, the J call TRBJ1-1; TRBD1 matches 8 bases. V lost 5 bases and J lost 2; bases outside the gene matches: 4. Per the germline V gene, CDR1 is GTSNPN and CDR2 is SVGIG (reference sequence). The CDR3 is made up of 13 amino acids. In DNA, the CDR3 is TGTGCCTGGGGACAGGGAACCAACACTGAAGCTTTCTTT. This codes for CAWGQGTNTEAFF.

This chain joins TRBV27 and TRBJ1-2, with TRBD1 matching 8 bases. The CDR3 is 18 residues long. Per the germline V gene, CDR1 is MNHEY and CDR2 is SMNVEV (reference sequence). V lost 7 bases and J lost 0; bases outside the gene matches: 16. For the CDR3, the DNA is TGTGCCAGCACCTCCATTTGGCAGGGGGCTTTAGCTAACTATGGCTACACCTTC. Encoded protein: CASTSIWQGALANYGYTF.

The rearrangement joins TRBV20-1 to TRBJ2-3, with D uncertain. The V and J ends lost 0 bases and 12 bases respectively, with 10 bases between them. The CDR3 consists of 11 residues. Germline assignment: CDR1 DFQATT and CDR2 SNEGSKA (reference sequence). The CDR3 region has the DNA TGCAGTGCTAGAGATCTGGTGGCCCAGTATTTT. This codes for CSARDLVAQYF.

J is TRBJ2-7 and V is TRBV10-3; 7 bases map to TRBD1. CDR1 and CDR2 (germline): ENHRY, SYGVKD. V lost 2 bases, J lost 5 bases, and 9 bases stayed unmatched. The CDR3 is 15 residues long. CDR3 DNA: TGTGCCATCAGTGAGCGACAGGGTCCTAATCACGAGCAGTACTTC. Encoded protein: CAISERQGPNHEQYF.

The chain links TRBV5-6 to TRBJ2-3, with a possible D match to TRBD2 (7 bases). Germline V CDR1 and CDR2: SGHDT, YYEEEE. Trimming took off 4 bases at V and 2 bases at J, with 14 bases between the two ends. The CDR3 spans 15 residues. The CDR3 DNA reads as TGTGCCAGCAGCAGGGGGGGCGGAACCACAGATACGCAGTATTTT. Its protein is CASSRGGGTTDTQYF.

V usage is TRBV4-3 and J usage is TRBJ1-3; tentative D call: TRBD1 (5 bases). Looked up from germline, CDR1 is LGHNA and CDR2 is YSLEER. The V gene lost 0 bases and the J gene lost 0 bases, with 9 bases spanning the gap. There are 16 residues in the CDR3. The CDR3 spells CASSQDRTSSGNTIYF. CDR3 DNA: TGCGCCAGCAGCCAAGACCGGACATCCTCTGGAAACACCATATATTTT.

The DNA for the CDR3 is TGCGCCAGCAGCTCCGGGACTAGCCAGATCTCCGAGCAGTACTTC. Its translation: CASSSGTSQISEQYF. The chain has TRBV5-1 and TRBJ2-7; TRBD2 matches at 9 bases. The germline gives CDR1 SGHRS, CDR2 YFSETQ. CDR3 length equals 15 residues. Trimming took 3 bases from V and 6 from J; bases not matched to a gene: 10.

The rearrangement links TRBV10-3 to TRBJ1-1, with TRBD1 as a possible D gene (5 bases). Trimming pared 8 bases from V and 11 bases from J, leaving 18 bases between. CDR1 is ENHRY and CDR2 is SYGVKD in the germline V gene. The CDR3 runs to 12 residues. Here the CDR3 reads CAIANEGAGAFF. For the CDR3, the DNA is TGTGCCATCGCCAACGAAGGGGCTGGGGCTTTCTTT.

The chain couples TRBV7-9 to TRBJ2-1; D not resolved. CDR1 and CDR2 from the germline V gene are SEHNR and FQNEAQ (reference sequence). The CDR3 length is 11 residues. V gave up 3 bases and J gave up 7 bases, with 4 bases separating them. CDR3 loop: CASSFGNEQFF. As DNA, the CDR3 is TGTGCCAGCAGCTTCGGGAATGAGCAGTTCTTC.

The V and J genes are TRBV6-1 and TRBJ1-6, with D tentatively TRBD1 (6 bases). The V end was cut by 7 bases, the J end by 7 bases, with 14 bases between. CDR3 length equals 14 residues. CDR1 and CDR2 (germline): MNHNS, SASEGT. The CDR3 coding sequence is TGTGCCAGCAACCCTGTCAGGGGAAATTCACCCCTCCACTTT. It is translated as CASNPVRGNSPLHF.

This clone showed up just once. The chain uses TRBV11-1 and TRBJ1-1; tentatively, D is TRBD1 (6 bases). V lost 2 bases and J 4 bases, leaving 8 bases between the germline ends. This CDR3 spans 13 amino acids. CDR1 and CDR2 (germline): SGHAT, FQDESV (reference sequence). The CDR3 DNA sequence: TGTGCCAGCAGCTTAACAGGGCCCACTGAAGCTTTCTTT. It is translated as CASSLTGPTEAFF.

The chain uses TRBV7-3 and TRBJ2-2, with 11 bases aligning to TRBD2. The junction had 8 bases not matched to a gene; V was cut back by 2 bases and J by 6 bases. This CDR3 is built from 17 residues. In germline, CDR1 is SGHTA, CDR2 FQGTGA. CDR3 in DNA: TGTGCCAGCAGCTTAGGGCTAGCGGGAGGTCCAGCCGGGGAGCTGTTTTTT. It is translated as CASSLGLAGGPAGELFF.

V gene TRBV4-3 combines with J gene TRBJ2-2; possible D gene TRBD2, 6 bases. Germline V gives CDR1 LGHNA, CDR2 YSLEER. V shed 1 base and J shed 5 bases, with 11 bases lying between them. This CDR3 has 15 residues. The CDR3 is CASSQVGTDTGELFF. The CDR3 coding sequence is TGCGCCAGCAGCCAAGTAGGGACTGATACCGGGGAGCTGTTTTTT.

The chain combines TRBV2 with TRBJ1-5; possible D gene TRBD1, 5 bases. The germline V and J ends were trimmed by 6 bases and 5 bases, with 14 bases remaining between them. Germline V lookup: CDR1 SNHLY, CDR2 FYNNEI. The CDR3 totals 14 residues. The CDR3 spells CASSATGMDQPQHF. DNA for the CDR3: TGTGCCAGCAGCGCTACAGGAATGGATCAGCCCCAGCATTTT.

The rearrangement links TRBV4-1 to TRBJ1-2, with D perhaps matching TRBD1 (5 bases). Germline V gene lookup returns CDR1 MGHRA and CDR2 YSYEKL. V was pared by 1 base and J by 7 bases, with 13 bases between. The CDR3 has 14 amino acids. In nucleotides, the CDR3 is TGCGCCAGCAGCCAAGGACAGTCACCCGGTGGCTACACCTTC. Translating gives CASSQGQSPGGYTF.

The V gene is TRBV29-1, the J gene TRBJ2-1; 9 nucleotides line up with TRBD2. J was trimmed by 6 bases and V by 4 bases; bases with no gene match: 4. CDR3 size: 13 residues. Germline V gives CDR1 SQVTM, CDR2 ANQGSEA. Here the CDR3 DNA reads TGCAGCGTTGTGTTAGCGGGAGTCAATGAGCAGTTCTTC. This translates into CSVVLAGVNEQFF.

The CDR3 reads CASSRQSNTEAFF. Here the CDR3 DNA reads TGTGCCAGCAGTAGACAATCGAACACTGAAGCTTTCTTT. The chain combines TRBV5-6 with TRBJ1-1; D is undetermined. Trimming removed 5 bases at V and 1 base at J, with 9 bases between. CDR3 length: 13 residues. Germline V gene lookup returns CDR1 SGHDT and CDR2 YYEEEE.

The chain combines TRBV12-5 with TRBJ1-1, with D perhaps TRBD1 (6 bases). CDR3 length: 16 residues. V lost 6 bases and J 0 bases, leaving 17 bases between the germline ends. The V gene's germline CDR1 is LGHNT and CDR2 FRNRAP. For the CDR3, the DNA is TGTGCTAGTGGAAGACAGGTCGCGGGGGTGAACACTGAAGCTTTCTTT. This sequence encodes CASGRQVAGVNTEAFF.